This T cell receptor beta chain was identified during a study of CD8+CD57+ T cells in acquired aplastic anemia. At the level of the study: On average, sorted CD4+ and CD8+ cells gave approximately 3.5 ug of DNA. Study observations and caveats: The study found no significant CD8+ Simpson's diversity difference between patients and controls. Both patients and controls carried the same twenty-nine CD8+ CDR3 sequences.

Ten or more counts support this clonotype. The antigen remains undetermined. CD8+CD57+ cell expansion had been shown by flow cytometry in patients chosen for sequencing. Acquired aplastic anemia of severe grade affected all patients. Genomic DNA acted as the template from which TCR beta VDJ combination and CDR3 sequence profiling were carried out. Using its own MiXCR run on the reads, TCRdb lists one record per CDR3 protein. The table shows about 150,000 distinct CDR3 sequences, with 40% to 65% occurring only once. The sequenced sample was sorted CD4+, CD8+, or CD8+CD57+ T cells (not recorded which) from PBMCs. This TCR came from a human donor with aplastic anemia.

The CDR3 nucleotides are TGTGCCAGCAGGGATACAGGGGAAACTAATCAGCCCCAGCATTTT. Protein sequence: CASRDTGETNQPQHF. The rearrangement uses TRBV6-1 and TRBJ1-5, with 7 positions matching TRBD1. This CDR3 contains 15 residues. Looked up from germline, CDR1 is MNHNS and CDR2 is SASEGT. The V gene end was trimmed by 6 bases and the J gene end by 4 bases; junction bases not matched to a gene: 9.